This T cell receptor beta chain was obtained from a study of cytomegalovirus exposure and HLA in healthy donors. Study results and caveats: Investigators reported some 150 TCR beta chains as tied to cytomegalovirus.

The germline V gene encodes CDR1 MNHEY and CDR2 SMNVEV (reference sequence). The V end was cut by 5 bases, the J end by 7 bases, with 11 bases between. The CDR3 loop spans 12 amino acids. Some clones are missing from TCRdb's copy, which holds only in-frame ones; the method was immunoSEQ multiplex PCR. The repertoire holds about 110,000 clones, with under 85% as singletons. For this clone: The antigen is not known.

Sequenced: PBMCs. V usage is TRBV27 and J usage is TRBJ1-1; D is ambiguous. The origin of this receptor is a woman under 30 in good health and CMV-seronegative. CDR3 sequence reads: CASSPQNGEAFF. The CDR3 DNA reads TGTGCCAGCAGTCCGCAGAATGGTGAAGCTTTCTTT.